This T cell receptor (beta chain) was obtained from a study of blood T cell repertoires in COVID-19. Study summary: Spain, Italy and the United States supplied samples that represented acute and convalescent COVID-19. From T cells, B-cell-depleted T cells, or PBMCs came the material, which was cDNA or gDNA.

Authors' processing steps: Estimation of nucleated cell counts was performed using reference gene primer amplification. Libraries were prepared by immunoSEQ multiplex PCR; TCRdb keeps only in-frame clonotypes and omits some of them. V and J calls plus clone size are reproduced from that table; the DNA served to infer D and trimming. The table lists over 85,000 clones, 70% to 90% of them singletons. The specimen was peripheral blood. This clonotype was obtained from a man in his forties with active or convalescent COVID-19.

DNA for the CDR3: TGTGCCAGCAGTTTATACAGTTCAGGTCCCTATGGCTACACCTTC. Its protein product is CASSLYSSGPYGYTF. The chain employs TRBV27 and TRBJ1-2; D is uncertain. Germline lookup yields CDR1 MNHEY and CDR2 SMNVEV (reference sequence). CDR3 length: 15 amino acids. The ends were cut back, 1 base at V and 4 bases at J, with 13 bases in the middle.